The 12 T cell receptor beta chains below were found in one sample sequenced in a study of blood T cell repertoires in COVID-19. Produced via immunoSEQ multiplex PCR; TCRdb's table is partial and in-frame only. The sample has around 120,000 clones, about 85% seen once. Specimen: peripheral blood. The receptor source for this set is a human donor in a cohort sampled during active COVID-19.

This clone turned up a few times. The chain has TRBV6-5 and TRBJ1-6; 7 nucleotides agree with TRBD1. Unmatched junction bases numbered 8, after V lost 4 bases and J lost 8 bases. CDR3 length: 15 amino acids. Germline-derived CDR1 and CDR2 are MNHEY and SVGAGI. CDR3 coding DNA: TGTGCCAGCAGTTGGACCGGGACAGCTTATTCACCCCTCCACTTT. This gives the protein CASSWTGTAYSPLHF.

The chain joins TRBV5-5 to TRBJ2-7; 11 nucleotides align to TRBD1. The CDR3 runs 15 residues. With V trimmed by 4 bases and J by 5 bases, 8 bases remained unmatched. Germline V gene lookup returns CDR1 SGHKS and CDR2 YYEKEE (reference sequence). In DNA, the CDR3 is TGTGCCAGCAGCACTCGGACAGGGGGCGTGAACGAGCAGTACTTC. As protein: CASSTRTGGVNEQYF.

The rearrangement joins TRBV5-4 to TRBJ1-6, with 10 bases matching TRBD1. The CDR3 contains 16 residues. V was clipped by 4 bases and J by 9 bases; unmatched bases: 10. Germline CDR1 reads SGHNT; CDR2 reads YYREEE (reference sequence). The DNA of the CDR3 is TGTGCCAGCAGCACCGGGACAGGGGCTAGTGGTTCACCCCTCCACTTT. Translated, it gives CASSTGTGASGSPLHF. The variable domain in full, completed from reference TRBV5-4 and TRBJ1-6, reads ETGVTQSPTHLIKTRGQQVTLRCSSQSGHNTVSWYQQALGQGPQFIFQYYREEENGRGNFPPRFSGLQFPNYSSELNVNALELDDSALYLCASSTGTGASGSPLHFGNGTRLTVT.

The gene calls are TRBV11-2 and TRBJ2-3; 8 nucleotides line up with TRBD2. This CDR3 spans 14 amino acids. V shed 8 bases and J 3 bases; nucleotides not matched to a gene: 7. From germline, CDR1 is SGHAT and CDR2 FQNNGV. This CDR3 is CASGPGGGTDTQYF. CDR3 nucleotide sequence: TGTGCCAGCGGACCCGGGGGGGGGACAGATACGCAGTATTTT.

The CDR3 DNA is TGTGCCAGCCGCGCCGGGACAGTCGACGCCAGCTCTGGAAACACCATATATTTT. Encoded protein: CASRAGTVDASSGNTIYF. The rearrangement links TRBV27 to TRBJ1-3, with 7 bases that match TRBD1. The CDR3 covers 18 residues. J lost 0 bases, V lost 8 bases, and 16 bases had no gene match. CDR1 is MNHEY and CDR2 is SMNVEV in the germline V gene (reference sequence).

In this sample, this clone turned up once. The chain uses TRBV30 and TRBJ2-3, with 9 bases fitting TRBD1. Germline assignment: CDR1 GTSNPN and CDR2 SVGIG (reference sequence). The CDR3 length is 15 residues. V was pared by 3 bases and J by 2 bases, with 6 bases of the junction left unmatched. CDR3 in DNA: TGTGCCTGGAGCCCGGGACAGGGTTTCACAGATACGCAGTATTTT. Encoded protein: CAWSPGQGFTDTQYF.

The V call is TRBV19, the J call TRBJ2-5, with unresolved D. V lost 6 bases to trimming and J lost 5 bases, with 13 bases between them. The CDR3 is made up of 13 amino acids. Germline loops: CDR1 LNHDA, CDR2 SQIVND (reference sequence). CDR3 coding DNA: TGTGCCAGTAGCCCCCCAGGAACGGAGACCCAGTACTTC. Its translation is CASSPPGTETQYF.

CDR3 loop: CASSPREGSTGELFF. The CDR3 DNA is TGCGCCAGCAGCCCCCGGGAGGGAAGCACCGGGGAGCTGTTTTTT. The chain recombines TRBV4-1 with TRBJ2-2; the match to TRBD2 covers 8 bases. After removal of 4 bases from V and 4 bases from J, the junction contained 5 bases not matched to a gene. The CDR3 runs 15 residues. The germline CDR1 and CDR2 sequences are MGHRA and YSYEKL.

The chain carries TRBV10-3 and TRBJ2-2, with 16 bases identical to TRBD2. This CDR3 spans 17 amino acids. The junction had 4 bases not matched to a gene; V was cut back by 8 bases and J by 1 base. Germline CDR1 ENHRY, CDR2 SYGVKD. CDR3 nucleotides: TGTGCCATCCCCGGGACTAGCGGGGGGGGGAACACCGGGGAGCTGTTTTTT. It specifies CAIPGTSGGGNTGELFF.

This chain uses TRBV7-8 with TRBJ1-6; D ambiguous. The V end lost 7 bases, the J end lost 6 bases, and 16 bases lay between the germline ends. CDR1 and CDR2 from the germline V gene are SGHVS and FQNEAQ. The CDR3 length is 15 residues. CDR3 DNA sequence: TGTGCCAGCAAGACGGGTCAGAACCTTAATTCACCCCTCCACTTT. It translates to CASKTGQNLNSPLHF.

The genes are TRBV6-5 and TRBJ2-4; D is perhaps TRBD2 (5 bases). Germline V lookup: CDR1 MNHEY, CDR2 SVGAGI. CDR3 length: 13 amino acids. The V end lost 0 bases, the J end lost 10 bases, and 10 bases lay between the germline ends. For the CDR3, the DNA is TGTGCCAGCAGTTACTCGAGGGATGATATTCAGTACTTC. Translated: CASSYSRDDIQYF.

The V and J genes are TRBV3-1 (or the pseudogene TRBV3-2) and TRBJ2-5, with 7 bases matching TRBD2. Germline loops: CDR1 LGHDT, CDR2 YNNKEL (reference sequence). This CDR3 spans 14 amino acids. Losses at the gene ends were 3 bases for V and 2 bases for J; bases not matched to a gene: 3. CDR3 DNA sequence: TGTGCCAGCAGCCAGCGGGGGTTACAAGAGACCCAGTACTTC. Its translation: CASSQRGLQETQYF.